The 9 T cell receptor beta chains listed next were all sequenced from one sample in a study of identical twins. TCRdb redid the calling of the 5' RACE reads with MiXCR, one entry per CDR3 protein. The sample yields 200,000 to 250,000 distinct CDR3 sequences, 12% seen once. This same sample was also part of a study on yellow fever vaccine responses in identical twins.

The sample consisted of memory (CD45RO+) T cells sorted from blood. These receptors all come from a woman between 18 and 29 years old in good health.

The J gene is TRBJ2-7, the V gene TRBV20-1, with D unresolved. Germline V gene lookup returns CDR1 DFQATT and CDR2 SNEGSKA (reference sequence). Trimming pared 3 bases from V and 9 bases from J, leaving 18 bases between. This CDR3 has 13 residues. The CDR3 loop reads CSASPGSPLGQYF. DNA for the CDR3: TGCAGTGCTAGTCCGGGCTCCCCCCTCGGGCAGTACTTC.

This clonotype was seen a few times. The chain combines TRBV7-6 with TRBJ1-6, with 8 positions matching TRBD1. The CDR3 covers 16 residues. Germline-derived CDR1 and CDR2 are SGHVS and FNYEAQ. Trimming removed 2 bases from V and 7 bases from J; junction bases left unmatched: 7. The CDR3 loop reads CASSLNRQGLNSPLHF. The CDR3 DNA reads TGTGCCAGCAGCTTAAACAGACAGGGGTTGAATTCACCCCTCCACTTT.

This clonotype was seen more than once but under ten times. This chain's CDR3 is CAITMILRETQYF. CDR3 in DNA: TGTGCCATCACCATGATCCTGAGGGAGACCCAGTACTTC. The rearrangement uses TRBV10-3 and TRBJ2-5, with D uncertain. Germline-derived CDR1 and CDR2 are ENHRY and SYGVKD. The V end lost 7 bases, the J end lost 5 bases, and 14 bases lay between the germline ends. The CDR3 is 13 amino acids.

The chain uses TRBV5-1 and TRBJ2-5; 13 bases are a match to TRBD2. V dropped 3 bases and J dropped 1; count of bases not matched to a gene: 6. Per germline, CDR1 SGHRS and CDR2 YFSETQ. The CDR3 length is 17 residues. CDR3 in amino acids: CASSWGTSGDLQETQYF. For the CDR3, the DNA is TGCGCCAGCAGCTGGGGGACTAGCGGGGACCTCCAAGAGACCCAGTACTTC.

Many counts were recorded for this clonotype. The rearrangement links TRBV12-3 or TRBV12-4 to TRBJ1-1; D unresolved. Trimming took 5 bases from V and 3 from J, leaving 10 bases between them. There are 13 residues in the CDR3. The CDR3 is CASSLQIYTEAFF. The CDR3 bases are TGTGCCAGCAGTCTACAGATATACACTGAAGCTTTCTTT.

The table lists this clonotype with many counts. The CDR3 region is CASSLVVRGLSSYEQYF. Written as DNA, the CDR3 is TGTGCCAGCAGCTTAGTCGTCCGGGGACTTAGCTCCTACGAGCAGTACTTC. The chain recombines TRBV7-8 with TRBJ2-7, with D perhaps matching TRBD2 (6 bases). Trimming took off 1 base at V and 0 bases at J, with 16 bases between the two ends. CDR3 size: 17 residues. Germline V CDR1 and CDR2: SGHVS, FQNEAQ. The full variable domain, its missing parts supplied by reference TRBV7-8 and TRBJ2-7, is GAGVSQSPRYKVAKRGQDVALRCDPISGHVSLFWYQQALGQGPEFLTYFQNEAQLDKSGLPSDRFFAERPEGSVSTLKIQRTQQEDSAVYLCASSLVVRGLSSYEQYFGPGTRLTVT.

This chain connects TRBV14 to TRBJ2-2; maybe TRBD1 (6 bases). CDR1 SGHDN and CDR2 FVKESK come from the germline V gene. The V end lost 4 bases, the J end lost 0 bases, and 12 bases lay between the germline ends. The CDR3 totals 16 residues. CDR3 bases: TGTGCCAGCAGCCTAAAAGGACAGACGAACACCGGGGAGCTGTTTTTT. It codes for CASSLKGQTNTGELFF.

In this sample, this clonotype turned up a few times. J is TRBJ2-7 and V is TRBV30; TRBD2 might be the D (6 bases). This CDR3 has 15 residues. Trimming took 3 bases from V and 0 from J, leaving 15 bases between them. CDR1 is GTSNPN, CDR2 SVGIG, per germline (reference sequence). CDR3 bases: TGTGCCTGGAGACCCCCGGGACTGCGCTCCTACGAGCAGTACTTC. The encoded protein is CAWRPPGLRSYEQYF.

There are many counts of this clonotype. This chain uses TRBV5-1 with TRBJ2-5, with a weak D call TRBD1 (6 bases). Trimming pared 4 bases from V and 5 bases from J, leaving 18 bases between. Per the germline V gene, CDR1 is SGHRS and CDR2 is YFSETQ. This CDR3 region has 15 residues. CDR3 DNA sequence: TGCGCCAGCAGCCGGACAGCCTATAATCGGGAGACCCAGTACTTC. Translating gives CASSRTAYNRETQYF.